This is a list of T cell receptor beta chains from one sample in a study of shared clonotypes between healthy human individuals. The assay was immunoSEQ multiplex PCR, and TCRdb's table has in-frame clones only and misses some. The data hold roughly 2 million clones, with 95% observed a single time. The specimen was naive CD4+ T cells sorted from blood. Every receptor here comes from a man aged 18 to 29 in good health. Each CDR3 is given with its conserved first and last residue. The D gene is left open where the match is weak. For some rows the clone size is stated as once, few or many, or as a class when expanded; others skip it.

J gene: TRBJ2-1
D gene: .
clone size: .
V gene: TRBV10-1
CDR3 DNA: TGCGCCAGCAGTGAGACTAGCTTCAATGAGCAGTTCTTC
CDR3 protein: CASSETSFNEQFF

J gene: TRBJ2-7
D gene: TRBD1
clone size: .
V gene: TRBV6-5
CDR3 DNA: TGTGCCAGCAGTTACTCGGGACAGGGGGGCAAGTACGAGCAGTACTTC
CDR3 protein: CASSYSGQGGKYEQYF

J gene: TRBJ2-3
D gene: TRBD1
clone size: .
V gene: TRBV5-4
CDR3 DNA: TGTGCCAGCAGCTTGGGGGACAGGAGCACAGATACGCAGTATTTT
CDR3 protein: CASSLGDRSTDTQYF

J gene: TRBJ2-4
D gene: .
clone size: .
V gene: TRBV5-1
CDR3 DNA: TGCGCCAGCAGCTTGGATTTGTCAGCCAAAAACATTCAGTACTTC
CDR3 protein: CASSLDLSAKNIQYF

J gene: TRBJ2-1
D gene: TRBD2
clone size: .
V gene: TRBV5-1
CDR3 DNA: TGCGCCAGCAGCTTGGCTAGCGGAAGCTCCTACAATGAGCAGTTCTTC
CDR3 protein: CASSLASGSSYNEQFF

J gene: TRBJ2-7
D gene: .
clone size: .
V gene: TRBV7-2
CDR3 DNA: TGTGCCAGCAGCTCCACACAAGGATACGAGCAGTACTTC
CDR3 protein: CASSSTQGYEQYF

J gene: TRBJ2-1
D gene: .
clone size: .
V gene: TRBV30
CDR3 DNA: TGTGCCTGGGGGAAGGGAAACTCCTACAATGAGCAGTTCTTC
CDR3 protein: CAWGKGNSYNEQFF

J gene: TRBJ2-7
D gene: TRBD1
clone size: .
V gene: TRBV19
CDR3 DNA: TGTGCCAGTAGTATGGGGACAGGGTCTTCCTACGAGCAGTACTTC
CDR3 protein: CASSMGTGSSYEQYF

J gene: TRBJ2-1
D gene: TRBD2
clone size: .
V gene: TRBV7-2
CDR3 DNA: TGTGCCAGCAGCTTAGGCGGTAGCGGGCGCAATAATGAGCAGTTCTTC
CDR3 protein: CASSLGGSGRNNEQFF

J gene: TRBJ2-3
D gene: .
clone size: .
V gene: TRBV11-3
CDR3 DNA: TGTGCCAGCAGCTCAGACGTCACGCAGTATTTT
CDR3 protein: CASSSDVTQYF

J gene: TRBJ1-2
D gene: .
clone size: .
V gene: TRBV7-9
CDR3 DNA: TGTGCCAGCAGCTTAGTATCGGTTTCCTATGGCTACACCTTC
CDR3 protein: CASSLVSVSYGYTF

J gene: TRBJ1-6
D gene: .
clone size: .
V gene: TRBV5-1
CDR3 DNA: TGCGCCAGCAGCTTGGAGGGCAGTGCGGGATCACCCCTCCACTTT
CDR3 protein: CASSLEGSAGSPLHF

J gene: TRBJ2-3
D gene: .
clone size: .
V gene: TRBV9
CDR3 DNA: TGTGCCAGCAGCGTACGGACCACAGATACGCAGTATTTT
CDR3 protein: CASSVRTTDTQYF

J gene: TRBJ2-7
D gene: TRBD2
clone size: many
V gene: TRBV28
CDR3 DNA: TGTGCCAGCAGGGCGGGGGGCGTGTTACACCACGAGCAGTACTTC
CDR3 protein: CASRAGGVLHHEQYF

J gene: TRBJ1-1
D gene: .
clone size: .
V gene: TRBV7-8
CDR3 DNA: TGTGCCAGCAGCTTAAGCCTTACGAACACTGAAGCTTTCTTT
CDR3 protein: CASSLSLTNTEAFF

J gene: TRBJ1-5
D gene: .
clone size: once
V gene: TRBV9
CDR3 DNA: TGTGCCAGCAGCGTAGCAGGACTTAGCAATCAGCCCCAGCATTTT
CDR3 protein: CASSVAGLSNQPQHF

J gene: TRBJ2-7
D gene: TRBD1
clone size: few
V gene: TRBV4-1
CDR3 DNA: TGCGCCAGCAGCCAAGGACAGGGGGCTTGGGAGCAGTACTTC
CDR3 protein: CASSQGQGAWEQYF

J gene: TRBJ2-7
D gene: .
clone size: once
V gene: TRBV18
CDR3 DNA: TGTGCCAGCTCACCACAGGGTACCTACGAGCAGTACTTC
CDR3 protein: CASSPQGTYEQYF

J gene: TRBJ2-7
D gene: TRBD1
clone size: .
V gene: TRBV19
CDR3 DNA: TGTGCCAGTAGTCTCCGGGACAGAACCTACGAGCAGTACTTC
CDR3 protein: CASSLRDRTYEQYF

J gene: TRBJ1-5
D gene: .
clone size: .
V gene: TRBV28
CDR3 DNA: TGTGCCAGCAGCCCTACCTTAGACAGCAACAATCAGCCCCAGCATTTT
CDR3 protein: CASSPTLDSNNQPQHF

J gene: TRBJ2-3
D gene: .
clone size: .
V gene: TRBV2
CDR3 DNA: TGTGCCAGCAGTGGACAGCGGGGCACAGATACGCAGTATTTT
CDR3 protein: CASSGQRGTDTQYF

J gene: TRBJ2-1
D gene: TRBD2
clone size: .
V gene: TRBV4-1
CDR3 DNA: TGCGCCAGCAGCCATGTAGCGGGAGGCTACAATGAGCAGTTCTTC
CDR3 protein: CASSHVAGGYNEQFF

J gene: TRBJ2-7
D gene: .
clone size: .
V gene: TRBV11-2
CDR3 DNA: TGTGCCAGCAGCTTTGCCGGGGCGCGAGTTAGCTACGAGCAGTACTTC
CDR3 protein: CASSFAGARVSYEQYF

J gene: TRBJ1-5
D gene: TRBD1
clone size: once
V gene: TRBV9
CDR3 DNA: TGTGCCAGCAGCGCGGGGACAGGGAGTCAGCCCCAGCATTTT
CDR3 protein: CASSAGTGSQPQHF

J gene: TRBJ2-5
D gene: .
clone size: .
V gene: TRBV29-1
CDR3 DNA: TGCAGCGTCAGGTTCATCGGGGCACCCCAAGAGACCCAGTACTTC
CDR3 protein: CSVRFIGAPQETQYF

J gene: TRBJ1-1
D gene: .
clone size: .
V gene: TRBV7-9
CDR3 DNA: TGTGCCAGCAGCTTACAGGGGCGACGCACTGAAGCTTTCTTT
CDR3 protein: CASSLQGRRTEAFF

J gene: TRBJ2-7
D gene: TRBD2
clone size: .
V gene: TRBV11-2
CDR3 DNA: TGTGCCAGCAGCTCCTCAAGACTAGCGGGACGGACCTACGAGCAGTACTTC
CDR3 protein: CASSSSRLAGRTYEQYF

J gene: TRBJ2-3
D gene: .
clone size: .
V gene: TRBV15
CDR3 DNA: TGTGCCACCAGCAGAGATGGGACTCGCACAGATACGCAGTATTTT
CDR3 protein: CATSRDGTRTDTQYF

J gene: TRBJ1-1
D gene: .
clone size: few
V gene: TRBV30
CDR3 DNA: TGTGCCTGGAGTGGAAGGTTGGACGGAGAAGCTTTCTTT
CDR3 protein: CAWSGRLDGEAFF

J gene: TRBJ2-4
D gene: .
clone size: .
V gene: TRBV6-5
CDR3 DNA: TGTGCCAGCGGTAGCGACTACATTCAGTACTTC
CDR3 protein: CASGSDYIQYF

J gene: TRBJ1-6
D gene: .
clone size: .
V gene: TRBV5-1
CDR3 DNA: TGCGCCAGCAGCACTAGACCCCTCTCCTATAATTCACCCCTCCACTTT
CDR3 protein: CASSTRPLSYNSPLHF

J gene: TRBJ1-1
D gene: .
clone size: .
V gene: TRBV7-9
CDR3 DNA: TGTGCCAGCAGTAAGGATGTGGGGGAAGCTTTCTTT
CDR3 protein: CASSKDVGEAFF

J gene: TRBJ2-3
D gene: .
clone size: .
V gene: TRBV7-2
CDR3 DNA: TGTGCCAGCAGCCCGCAGACCACAGATACGCAGTATTTT
CDR3 protein: CASSPQTTDTQYF

J gene: TRBJ1-2
D gene: TRBD1
clone size: .
V gene: TRBV19
CDR3 DNA: TGTGCCCGTCTCGGCAGGGGGTCTTATGGCTACACCTTC
CDR3 protein: CARLGRGSYGYTF

J gene: TRBJ2-2
D gene: .
clone size: .
V gene: TRBV6-1
CDR3 DNA: TGTGCCAGCAGTGAATTTTGGGGCACCGGGGAGCTGTTTTTT
CDR3 protein: CASSEFWGTGELFF

J gene: TRBJ1-3
D gene: .
clone size: .
V gene: TRBV6-5
CDR3 DNA: TGTGCCAGCTCACAGCCTACTGGAAACACCATATATTTT
CDR3 protein: CASSQPTGNTIYF

J gene: TRBJ1-6
D gene: .
clone size: .
V gene: TRBV7-9
CDR3 DNA: TGTGCCAGCAGCTTCACGGGGTATAATTCACCCCTCCACTTT
CDR3 protein: CASSFTGYNSPLHF

J gene: TRBJ2-5
D gene: .
clone size: once
V gene: TRBV30
CDR3 DNA: TGTGCCTGGAGTGTACACAAGGACAGACAGCAAGAGACCCAGTACTTC
CDR3 protein: CAWSVHKDRQQETQYF

J gene: TRBJ1-2
D gene: .
clone size: once
V gene: TRBV27
CDR3 DNA: TGTGCCAGCAGTTTAGCGCACAATTATGGCTACACCTTC
CDR3 protein: CASSLAHNYGYTF

J gene: TRBJ2-7
D gene: .
clone size: .
V gene: TRBV6-1
CDR3 DNA: TGTGCCAGCAGCCTAACTGGGAGCTCCTACGAGCAGTACTTC
CDR3 protein: CASSLTGSSYEQYF

J gene: TRBJ2-5
D gene: TRBD1
clone size: .
V gene: TRBV9
CDR3 DNA: TGTGCCAGCAGCAAAAGGACAGGGGAAGAGACCCAGTACTTC
CDR3 protein: CASSKRTGEETQYF

J gene: TRBJ2-7
D gene: .
clone size: .
V gene: TRBV5-4
CDR3 DNA: TGTGCCAGCAGCTTGGACGGAAACTACGAGCAGTACTTC
CDR3 protein: CASSLDGNYEQYF

J gene: TRBJ1-2
D gene: .
clone size: .
V gene: TRBV28
CDR3 DNA: TGTGCCAGCAGTTTGGGGTCCGGCTATGGCTACACCTTC
CDR3 protein: CASSLGSGYGYTF

J gene: TRBJ2-3
D gene: TRBD2
clone size: .
V gene: TRBV4-3
CDR3 DNA: TGCGCCAGCAGCCAAAGCGGGAAGAGCGGGATAGATACGCAGTATTTT
CDR3 protein: CASSQSGKSGIDTQYF

J gene: TRBJ2-7
D gene: TRBD1
clone size: .
V gene: TRBV5-1
CDR3 DNA: TGCGCCAGCAGCCCAGGGGGACAGGGTTCCGACGAGCAGTACTTC
CDR3 protein: CASSPGGQGSDEQYF